This T cell receptor beta chain was profiled in a study of T cells expressing NK-cell markers. With respect to this clonotype: Its matching antigen is unknown.

Broader study findings: The dominant NKG2C+ clonotypes represented 1.0-7.0% of CD8+ T cells in over 5 donors.

TCRdb reworked the 5' RACE reads into one entry per CDR3 protein, no DNA. This sample contains a few hundred thousand distinct CDR3 sequences. The TCR was taken from a young man in good health. The sample comprised blood T cells: a sorted CD56 or NKG2C T cell subset, CD4+ or CD8+ T cells, or bulk PBMC T cells (not recorded which).

The CDR3 protein is CASTSQGNEQFF. V usage is TRBV5-1 and J usage is TRBJ2-1; TCRdb reports TRBD1, a call that lacks DNA to check it against. The CDR3 has 12 residues. Germline V gene sequence: CDR1 SGHRS, CDR2 YFSETQ.